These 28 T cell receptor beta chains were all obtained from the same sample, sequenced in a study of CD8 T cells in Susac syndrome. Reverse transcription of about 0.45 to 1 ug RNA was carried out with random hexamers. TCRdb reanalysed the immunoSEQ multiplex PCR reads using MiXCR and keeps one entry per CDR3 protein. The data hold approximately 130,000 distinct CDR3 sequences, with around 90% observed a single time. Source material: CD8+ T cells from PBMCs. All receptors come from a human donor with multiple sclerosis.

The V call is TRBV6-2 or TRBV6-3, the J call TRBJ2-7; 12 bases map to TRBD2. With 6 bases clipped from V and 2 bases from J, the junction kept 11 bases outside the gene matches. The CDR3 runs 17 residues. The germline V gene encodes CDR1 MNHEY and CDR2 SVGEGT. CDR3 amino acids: CASRTGTSGLAAYEQYF. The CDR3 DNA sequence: TGTGCCAGCAGAACCGGGACTAGCGGGCTAGCCGCCTACGAGCAGTACTTC.

The CDR3 spells CASTMGLTGEKLFF. DNA of the CDR3: TGTGCCAGCACTATGGGACTGACTGGTGAAAAACTGTTTTTT. V is TRBV6-6 and J is TRBJ1-4; D perhaps matches TRBD1 (5 bases). This CDR3 has 14 amino acids. The germline V gene encodes CDR1 MNHNY and CDR2 SVGAGI (reference sequence). Trimming took off 7 bases at V and 7 bases at J, with 16 bases between the two ends.

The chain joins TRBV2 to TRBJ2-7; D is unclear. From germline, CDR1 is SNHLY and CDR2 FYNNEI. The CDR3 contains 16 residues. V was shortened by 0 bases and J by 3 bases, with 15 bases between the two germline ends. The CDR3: CASSEALAGRNYEQYF. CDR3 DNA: TGTGCCAGCAGTGAAGCGTTGGCAGGTCGTAACTACGAGCAGTACTTC.

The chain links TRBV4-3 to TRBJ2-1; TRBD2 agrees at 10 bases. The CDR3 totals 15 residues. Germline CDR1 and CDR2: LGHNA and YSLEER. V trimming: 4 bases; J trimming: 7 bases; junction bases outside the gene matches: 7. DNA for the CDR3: TGCGCCAGCAGCCCCCATTGGACTAGCGGAAATGAGCAGTTCTTC. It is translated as CASSPHWTSGNEQFF.

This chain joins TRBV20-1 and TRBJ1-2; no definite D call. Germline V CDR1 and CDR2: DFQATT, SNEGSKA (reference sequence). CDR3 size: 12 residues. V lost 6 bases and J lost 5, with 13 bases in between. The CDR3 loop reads CSAPNSPYGYTF. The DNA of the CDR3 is TGCAGTGCACCGAACTCCCCATATGGCTACACCTTC.

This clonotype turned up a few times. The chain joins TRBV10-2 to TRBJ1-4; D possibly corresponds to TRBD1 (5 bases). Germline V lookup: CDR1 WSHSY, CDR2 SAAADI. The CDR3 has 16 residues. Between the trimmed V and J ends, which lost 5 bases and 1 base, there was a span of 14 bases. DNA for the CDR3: TGCGCCAGCAGTTACCGGGACGACCGAACTAATGAAAAACTGTTTTTT. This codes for CASSYRDDRTNEKLFF.

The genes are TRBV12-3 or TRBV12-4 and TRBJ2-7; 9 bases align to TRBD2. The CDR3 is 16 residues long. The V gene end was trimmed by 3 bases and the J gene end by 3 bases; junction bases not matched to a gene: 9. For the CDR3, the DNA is TGTGCCAGCAGTTTGGGGGGACTAGCCCCAAACTACGAGCAGTACTTC. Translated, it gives CASSLGGLAPNYEQYF.

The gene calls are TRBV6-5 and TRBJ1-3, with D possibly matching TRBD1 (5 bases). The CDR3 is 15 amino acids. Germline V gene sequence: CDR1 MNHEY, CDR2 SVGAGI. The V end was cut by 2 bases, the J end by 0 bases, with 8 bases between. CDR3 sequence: CASSYGGDSGNTIYF. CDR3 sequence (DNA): TGTGCCAGCAGTTACGGGGGAGACTCTGGAAACACCATATATTTT.

The CDR3 DNA reads TGTGCCAGCAGTGAACTAGCGGGAGGCCTAAACATTCAGTACTTC. Amino acid sequence: CASSELAGGLNIQYF. The V gene is TRBV6-1, the J gene TRBJ2-4, with 11 positions matching TRBD2. Germline CDR1 and CDR2: MNHNS and SASEGT. The CDR3 spans 15 residues. The junction had 3 bases not matched to a gene; V was cut back by 2 bases and J by 6 bases.

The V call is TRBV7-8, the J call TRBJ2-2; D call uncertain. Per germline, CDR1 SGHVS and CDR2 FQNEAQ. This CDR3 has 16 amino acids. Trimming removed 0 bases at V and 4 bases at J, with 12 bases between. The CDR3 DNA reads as TGTGCCAGCAGCTTAGCCTACCCTGTTTCCACCGGGGAGCTGTTTTTT. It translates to CASSLAYPVSTGELFF.

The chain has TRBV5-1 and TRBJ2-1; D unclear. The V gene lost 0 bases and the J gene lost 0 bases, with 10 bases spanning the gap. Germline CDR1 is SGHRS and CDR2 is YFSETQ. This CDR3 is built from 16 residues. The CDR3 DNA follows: TGCGCCAGCAGCTTGGTGGGCGGAAGCTCCTACAATGAGCAGTTCTTC. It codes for CASSLVGGSSYNEQFF.

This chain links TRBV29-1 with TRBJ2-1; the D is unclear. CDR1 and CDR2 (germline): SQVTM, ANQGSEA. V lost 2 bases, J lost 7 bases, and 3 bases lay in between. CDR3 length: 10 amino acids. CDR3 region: CSVERNEQFF. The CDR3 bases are TGCAGCGTTGAACGTAATGAGCAGTTCTTC.

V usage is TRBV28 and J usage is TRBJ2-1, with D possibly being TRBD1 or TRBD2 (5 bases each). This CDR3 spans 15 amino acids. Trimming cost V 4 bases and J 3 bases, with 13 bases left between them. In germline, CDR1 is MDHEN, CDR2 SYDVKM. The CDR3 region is CASSSRDGHYNEQFF. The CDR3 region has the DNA TGTGCCAGCAGTTCCCGGGACGGGCACTACAATGAGCAGTTCTTC.

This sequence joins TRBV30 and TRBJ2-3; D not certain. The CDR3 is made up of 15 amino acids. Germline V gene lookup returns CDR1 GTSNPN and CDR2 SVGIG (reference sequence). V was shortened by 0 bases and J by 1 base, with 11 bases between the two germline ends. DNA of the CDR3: TGTGCCTGGAGTGTAATGGCTCAGGGCACAGATACGCAGTATTTT. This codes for CAWSVMAQGTDTQYF.

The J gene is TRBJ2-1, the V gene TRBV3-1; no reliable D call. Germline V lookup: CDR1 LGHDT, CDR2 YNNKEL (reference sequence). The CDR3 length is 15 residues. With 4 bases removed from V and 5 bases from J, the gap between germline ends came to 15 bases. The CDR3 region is CASSPWAFPDNEQFF. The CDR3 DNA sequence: TGTGCCAGCAGCCCATGGGCGTTTCCCGACAATGAGCAGTTCTTC.

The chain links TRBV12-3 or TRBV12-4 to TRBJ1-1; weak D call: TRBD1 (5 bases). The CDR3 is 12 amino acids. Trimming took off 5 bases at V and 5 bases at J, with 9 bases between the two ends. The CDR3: CASSPGLTEAFF. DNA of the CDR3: TGTGCCAGCAGTCCAGGGTTGACTGAAGCTTTCTTT.

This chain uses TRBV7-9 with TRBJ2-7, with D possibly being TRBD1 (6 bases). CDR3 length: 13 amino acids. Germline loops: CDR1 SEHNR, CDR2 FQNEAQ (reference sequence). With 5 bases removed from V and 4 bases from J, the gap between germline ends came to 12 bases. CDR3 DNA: TGTGCCAGCAGCCGGACAGAGGGTTACGAGCAGTACTTC. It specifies CASSRTEGYEQYF. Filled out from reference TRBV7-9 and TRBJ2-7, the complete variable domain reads DTGVSQNPRHKITKRGQNVTFRCDPISEHNRLYWYRQTLGQGPEFLTYFQNEAQLEKSRLLSDRFSAERPKGSFSTLEIQRTEQGDSAMYLCASSRTEGYEQYFGPGTRLTVT.

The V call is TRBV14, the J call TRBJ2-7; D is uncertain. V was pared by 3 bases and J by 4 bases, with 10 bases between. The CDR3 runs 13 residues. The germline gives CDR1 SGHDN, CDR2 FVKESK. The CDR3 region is CASSHGSWYEQYF. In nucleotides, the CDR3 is TGTGCCAGCAGCCATGGCTCGTGGTACGAGCAGTACTTC.

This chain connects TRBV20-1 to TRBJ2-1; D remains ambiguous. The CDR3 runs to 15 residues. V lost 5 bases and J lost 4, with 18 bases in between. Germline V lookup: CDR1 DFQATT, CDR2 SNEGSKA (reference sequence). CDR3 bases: TGCAGTGCTGCCCTCCGACGGGTTCGGTACAATGAGCAGTTCTTC. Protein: CSAALRRVRYNEQFF.

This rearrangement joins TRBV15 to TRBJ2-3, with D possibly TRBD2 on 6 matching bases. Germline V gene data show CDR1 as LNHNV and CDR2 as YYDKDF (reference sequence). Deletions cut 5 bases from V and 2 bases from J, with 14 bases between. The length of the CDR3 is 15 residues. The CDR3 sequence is CATSGETGVTDTQYF. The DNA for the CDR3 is TGTGCCACCAGCGGTGAGACGGGGGTCACAGATACGCAGTATTTT.

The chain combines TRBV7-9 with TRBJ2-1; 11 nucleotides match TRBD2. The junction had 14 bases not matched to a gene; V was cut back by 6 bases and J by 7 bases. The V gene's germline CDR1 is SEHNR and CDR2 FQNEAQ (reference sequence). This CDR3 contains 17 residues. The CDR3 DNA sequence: TGTGCCAGCAGTCCCGGGACTAGCGGACATGCTTGGAATGAGCAGTTCTTC. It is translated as CASSPGTSGHAWNEQFF. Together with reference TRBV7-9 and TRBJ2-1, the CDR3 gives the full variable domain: DTGVSQNPRHKITKRGQNVTFRCDPISEHNRLYWYRQTLGQGPEFLTYFQNEAQLEKSRLLSDRFSAERPKGSFSTLEIQRTEQGDSAMYLCASSPGTSGHAWNEQFFGPGTRLTVL.

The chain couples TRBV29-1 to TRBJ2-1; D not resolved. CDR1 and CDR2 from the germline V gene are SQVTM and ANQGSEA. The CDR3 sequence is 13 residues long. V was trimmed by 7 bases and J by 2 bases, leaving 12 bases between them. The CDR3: CSGRQATYNEQFF. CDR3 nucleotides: TGCAGCGGAAGACAAGCCACCTACAATGAGCAGTTCTTC.

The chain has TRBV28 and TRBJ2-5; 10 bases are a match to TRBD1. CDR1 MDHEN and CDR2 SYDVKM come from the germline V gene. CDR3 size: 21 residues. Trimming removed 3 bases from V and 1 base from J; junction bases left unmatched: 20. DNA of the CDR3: TGTGCCAGCAGTTTCATTTTGGACCCCGATTGGACAGGGGGGATCCAAGAGACCCAGTACTTC. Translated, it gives CASSFILDPDWTGGIQETQYF. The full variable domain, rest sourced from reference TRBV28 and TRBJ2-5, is DVKVTQSSRYLVKRTGEKVFLECVQDMDHENMFWYRQDPGLGLRLIYFSYDVKMKEKGDIPEGYSVSREKKERFSLILESASTNQTSMYLCASSFILDPDWTGGIQETQYFGPGTRLLVL.

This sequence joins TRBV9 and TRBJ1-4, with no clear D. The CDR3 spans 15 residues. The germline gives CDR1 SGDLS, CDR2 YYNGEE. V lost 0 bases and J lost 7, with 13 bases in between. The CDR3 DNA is TGTGCCAGCAGCGTAGAAGGTGGATGGGTTGAAAAACTGTTTTTT. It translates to CASSVEGGWVEKLFF.

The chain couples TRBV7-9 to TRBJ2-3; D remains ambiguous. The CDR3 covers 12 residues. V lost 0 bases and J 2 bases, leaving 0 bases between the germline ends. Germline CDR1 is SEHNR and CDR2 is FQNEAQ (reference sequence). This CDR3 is CASSLATDTQYF. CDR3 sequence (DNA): TGTGCCAGCAGCTTAGCCACAGATACGCAGTATTTT.

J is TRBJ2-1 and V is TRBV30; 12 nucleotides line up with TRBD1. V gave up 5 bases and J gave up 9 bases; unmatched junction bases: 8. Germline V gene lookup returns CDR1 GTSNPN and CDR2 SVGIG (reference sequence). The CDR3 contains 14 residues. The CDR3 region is CAWGGQGALSEQFF. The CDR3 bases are TGTGCCTGGGGGGGACAGGGGGCGTTAAGTGAGCAGTTCTTC.

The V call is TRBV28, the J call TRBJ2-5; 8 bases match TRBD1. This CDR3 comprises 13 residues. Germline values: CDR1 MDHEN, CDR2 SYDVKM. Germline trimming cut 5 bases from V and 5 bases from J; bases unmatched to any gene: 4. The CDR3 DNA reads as TGTGCCAGCAGTCCGGACAGGGATGAGACCCAGTACTTC. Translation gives CASSPDRDETQYF.

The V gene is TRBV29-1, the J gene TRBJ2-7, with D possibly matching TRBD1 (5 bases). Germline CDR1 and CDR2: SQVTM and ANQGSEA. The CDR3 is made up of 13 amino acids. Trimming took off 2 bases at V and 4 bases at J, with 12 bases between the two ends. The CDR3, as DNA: TGCAGCGTTGAATCAGGGAAGGAGTACGAGCAGTACTTC. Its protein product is CSVESGKEYEQYF.